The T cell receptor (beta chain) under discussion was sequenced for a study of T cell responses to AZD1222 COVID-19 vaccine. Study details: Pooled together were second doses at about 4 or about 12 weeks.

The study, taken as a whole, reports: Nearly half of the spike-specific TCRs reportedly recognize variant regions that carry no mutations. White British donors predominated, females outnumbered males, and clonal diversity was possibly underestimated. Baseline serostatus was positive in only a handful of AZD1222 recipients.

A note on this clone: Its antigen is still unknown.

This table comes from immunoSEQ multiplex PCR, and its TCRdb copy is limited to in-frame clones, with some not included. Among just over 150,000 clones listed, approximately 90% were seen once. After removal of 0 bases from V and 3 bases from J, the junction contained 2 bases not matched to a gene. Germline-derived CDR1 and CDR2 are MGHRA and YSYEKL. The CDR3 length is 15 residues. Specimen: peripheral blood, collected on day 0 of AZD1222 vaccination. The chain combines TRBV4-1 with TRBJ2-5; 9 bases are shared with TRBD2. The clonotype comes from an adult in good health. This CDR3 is CASSQDGLAKETQYF. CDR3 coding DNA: TGCGCCAGCAGCCAAGATGGACTAGCGAAAGAGACCCAGTACTTC.